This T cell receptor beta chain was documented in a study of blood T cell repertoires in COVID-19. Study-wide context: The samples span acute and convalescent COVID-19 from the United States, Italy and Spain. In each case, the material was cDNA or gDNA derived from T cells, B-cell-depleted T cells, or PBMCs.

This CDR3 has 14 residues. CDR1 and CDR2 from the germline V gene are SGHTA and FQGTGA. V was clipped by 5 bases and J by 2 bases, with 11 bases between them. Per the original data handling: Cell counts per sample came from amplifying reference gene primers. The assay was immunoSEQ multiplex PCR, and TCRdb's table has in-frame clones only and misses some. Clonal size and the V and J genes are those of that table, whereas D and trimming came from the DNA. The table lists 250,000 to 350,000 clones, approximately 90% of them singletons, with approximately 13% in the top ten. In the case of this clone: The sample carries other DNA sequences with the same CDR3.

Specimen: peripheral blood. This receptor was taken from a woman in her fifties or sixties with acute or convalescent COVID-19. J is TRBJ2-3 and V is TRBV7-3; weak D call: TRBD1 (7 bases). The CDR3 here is CASSPGGSTDTQYF. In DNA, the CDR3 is TGTGCCAGCAGCCCAGGGGGGTCCACAGATACGCAGTATTTT.